This is a list of T cell receptor beta chains from one sample in a study of cytomegalovirus exposure and HLA in healthy donors. The repertoire was sequenced with immunoSEQ multiplex PCR; TCRdb's copy has only in-frame clones and lacks some. The data show about 210,000 clones, 70% to 90% seen once. What was sequenced was PBMCs. The source is a man aged 25 to 40 in good health and CMV-seronegative. Each CDR3 is given with its conserved first and last residue. D genes are given only for firm matches. Not every row has a clone size; where given, it reads once, few, many or a size class.

NA TRBJ2-3 TRBV5-3 TRBD1 CARSWEGTGTDTQYF TGTGCCAGAAGCTGGGAGGGGACAGGGACAGATACGCAGTATTTT
NA TRBJ2-5 TRBV5-1 TRBD2 CASGSGRNQETQYF TGCGCCAGCGGTAGCGGGAGAAACCAAGAGACCCAGTACTTC
NA TRBJ2-7 TRBV6-1 NA CASSVGDTAYEQYF TGTGCCAGCAGTGTGGGGGACACCGCCTACGAGCAGTACTTC
NA TRBJ2-7 TRBV7-3 NA CASSLDGHPSNEQYF TGTGCCAGCAGCCTCGATGGACATCCTTCTAACGAGCAGTACTTC
few TRBJ1-2 TRBV6-6 TRBD1 CASSYTKTGTNYGYTF TGTGCCAGCAGTTACACAAAGACAGGGACTAACTATGGCTACACCTTC
NA TRBJ1-3 TRBV7-9 NA CASSPTGDRVRSGNTIYF TGTGCCAGCAGCCCAACGGGGGACCGGGTTCGCTCTGGAAACACCATATATTTT
NA TRBJ1-4 TRBV18 NA CASSLATNEKLFF TGTGCCAGCTCACTAGCCACTAATGAAAAACTGTTTTTT
few TRBJ1-2 TRBV7-2 NA CASSLVGKFLLYGYTF TGTGCCAGCAGCTTAGTGGGCAAGTTCCTACTCTATGGCTACACCTTC
NA TRBJ2-7 TRBV14 TRBD2 CASSQLAGERQQYF TGTGCCAGCAGCCAACTAGCGGGGGAGCGACAACAGTACTTC
NA TRBJ1-2 TRBV4-3 TRBD1 CASSQRGQGSYGYTF TGCGCCAGCAGCCAAAGGGGACAGGGATCCTATGGCTACACCTTC
NA TRBJ1-1 TRBV5-1 NA CASSLASGNTEAFF TGCGCCAGCAGCTTGGCCTCCGGGAACACTGAAGCTTTCTTT
NA TRBJ1-5 TRBV19 TRBD1 CASTPTGLNQPQHF TGTGCCAGTACCCCGACAGGGCTGAATCAGCCCCAGCATTTT
once TRBJ1-1 TRBV6-5 NA CASSYYQGSTEAFF TGTGCCAGCAGTTACTATCAGGGGAGCACTGAAGCTTTCTTT
few TRBJ2-2 TRBV5-6 NA CASSKRGGNTGELFF TGTGCCAGCAGTAAGAGGGGAGGGAACACCGGGGAGCTGTTTTTT
NA TRBJ2-1 TRBV6-5 NA CASSYSGLEQFF TGTGCCAGCAGTTACTCGGGACTTGAGCAGTTCTTC
NA TRBJ2-5 TRBV15 TRBD2 CATSGRTSGGYQETQYF TGTGCCACCAGCGGACGGACTAGCGGGGGGTACCAAGAGACCCAGTACTTC
NA TRBJ1-3 TRBV4-2 NA CASSQVTGAGNTIYF TGTGCCAGCAGCCAAGTGACCGGAGCGGGGAACACCATATATTTT
NA TRBJ1-1 TRBV19 TRBD1 CASSPNQRTGWDTEAFF TGTGCCAGTAGTCCCAATCAAAGGACAGGGTGGGACACTGAAGCTTTCTTT
NA TRBJ2-7 TRBV10-3 TRBD1 CAISATGVHEQYF TGTGCCATCAGTGCAACAGGGGTTCACGAGCAGTACTTC
NA TRBJ2-3 TRBV5-1 TRBD2 CASSWGLAGGPGDTQYF TGCGCCAGCAGCTGGGGACTAGCGGGGGGCCCCGGAGATACGCAGTATTTT
NA TRBJ1-5 TRBV6-6 TRBD1 CASSPGGQGARQPQHF TGTGCCAGCAGTCCCGGGGGACAGGGGGCCCGTCAGCCCCAGCATTTT
once TRBJ2-1 TRBV27 TRBD1 CASSLDRFMEQFF TGTGCCAGCAGTTTGGACAGGTTCATGGAGCAGTTCTTC
NA TRBJ2-4 TRBV2 TRBD1 CATRTGTGSIQYF TGTGCCACCAGGACAGGGACGGGAAGCATTCAGTACTTC
NA TRBJ2-3 TRBV6-5 TRBD2 CASGLAGDTDTQYF TGTGCCAGCGGCTTAGCGGGGGACACAGATACGCAGTATTTT
once TRBJ1-1 TRBV29-1 NA CSVARGAISNTEAFF TGCAGCGTTGCCAGGGGCGCTATCTCGAACACTGAAGCTTTCTTT
NA TRBJ1-5 TRBV19 TRBD1 CASSSPGQVVGNQPQHF TGTGCCAGTAGTTCCCCCGGACAGGTTGTGGGCAATCAGCCCCAGCATTTT
NA TRBJ2-1 TRBV7-6 NA CASSPRGGGGEQFF TGTGCCAGCAGCCCTAGGGGAGGGGGGGGAGAGCAGTTCTTC
NA TRBJ2-7 TRBV7-9 TRBD2 CSSSGGGYEQYF TGTTCCAGCAGCGGGGGGGGTTACGAGCAGTACTTC
NA TRBJ2-3 TRBV11-2 NA CASSPEGYGWDTQYF TGTGCCAGCAGCCCCGAGGGATACGGGTGGGATACGCAGTATTTT
NA TRBJ2-5 TRBV9 TRBD2 CASSVTGGALRTQYF TGTGCCAGCAGCGTGACGGGGGGGGCATTAAGGACCCAGTACTTC
NA TRBJ1-1 TRBV18 TRBD1 CASSPLQGARTEAFF TGTGCCAGCTCACCGTTACAGGGGGCGCGGACTGAAGCTTTCTTT
NA TRBJ1-6 TRBV5-6 TRBD1 CASRATGQGNNSPLHF TGTGCCAGCAGGGCAACAGGACAGGGTAATAATTCACCCCTCCACTTT
NA TRBJ2-3 TRBV27 TRBD2 CASSLLADRRGDTQYF TGTGCCAGCAGTTTACTAGCGGACCGACGGGGAGATACGCAGTATTTT
NA TRBJ2-5 TRBV5-5 TRBD1 CASSTGQHPQGETQYF TGTGCCAGCAGCACGGGACAGCATCCCCAGGGGGAGACCCAGTACTTC
NA TRBJ2-1 TRBV27 TRBD1 CASSLSTGQGENEQFF TGTGCCAGCAGTTTATCCACGGGACAGGGGGAGAATGAGCAGTTCTTC
NA TRBJ2-6 TRBV28 NA CASTKSGASVLTF TGTGCCAGCACCAAATCTGGGGCCAGCGTCCTGACTTTC
NA TRBJ1-1 TRBV6-6 NA CASSYGMNTEAFF TGTGCCAGCTCATACGGGATGAACACTGAAGCTTTCTTT
NA TRBJ2-2 TRBV6-1 NA CASSGPRRENTGELFF TGTGCCAGCAGTGGCCCACGGCGGGAGAACACCGGGGAGCTGTTTTTT
NA TRBJ2-7 TRBV2 NA CATLTRDEQYF TGTGCCACCCTGACTAGGGACGAGCAGTACTTC
NA TRBJ1-1 TRBV4-1 TRBD1 CASSPQGVGTEAFF TGCGCCAGCAGTCCACAGGGGGTAGGCACTGAAGCTTTCTTT
few TRBJ2-2 TRBV4-2 NA CASSRGSGELFF TGTGCCAGCAGTCGGGGGTCCGGGGAGCTGTTTTTT
NA TRBJ2-7 TRBV5-1 NA CASSLEDSSEQYF TGCGCCAGCAGCTTGGAGGACAGTAGCGAGCAGTACTTC